This T cell receptor beta chain was sequenced in a study of cytomegalovirus exposure and HLA in healthy donors. Points on this clone: Its antigen is unidentified.

Assay: immunoSEQ multiplex PCR; the TCRdb copy retains only in-frame clones and omits some. The profile shows about 220,000 clones, approximately 88% of them singletons. CDR1 is SNHLY, CDR2 FYNNEI, per germline. The J segment lost 5 bases and the V segment lost 8 bases, leaving 9 bases of the junction unmatched. The CDR3 length is 14 residues. Findings of the study overall: According to a subsequent analysis, TCR clusters from the first cohort were inclined to appear together in the 130 or so validation repertoires.

Sequenced material: PBMCs. The receptor's source is a woman younger than 45 in good health and CMV-seropositive. The chain couples TRBV2 to TRBJ2-5, with 9 bases fitting TRBD1. CDR3 region: CASGSIDRGETQYF. CDR3 DNA: TGTGCCAGCGGATCGATTGACAGGGGGGAGACCCAGTACTTC.